These 13 T cell receptor beta chains share one sample of origin, sequenced in a study of human T cells and chemical hapten exposure. The time point here: patch test 3, about 24 weeks after DPC sensitization. Stated treatment: therapeutic diphenylcyclopropenone sensitization with weekly scalp DPC. TCRdb re-analysed the RACE reads in MiXCR, keeping a single row per CDR3 protein. In the table there are roughly 97,000 distinct CDR3 sequences, about 28% of which are singletons. Material: whole blood, obtained in connection with sensitization to the hapten diphenylcyclopropenone (DPC). Receptor source: a man in his forties with alopecia areata. Some clones in this sample may be carry-over from other donors' samples.

This clonotype was counted between two and nine times. The rearrangement joins TRBV7-2 to TRBJ2-1, with TRBD2 matching 8 bases. CDR1 is SGHTA, CDR2 FQGNSA, per germline. J gave up 2 bases and V 6 bases, and 9 bases lay outside the gene matches. The CDR3 sequence is 16 residues long. The DNA for the CDR3 is TGTGCCAGCAGTCAACTAGCGGACTATGCCTACAATGAGCAGTTCTTC. Amino acid sequence: CASSQLADYAYNEQFF.

This clonotype was seen more than once but under ten times. The chain couples TRBV6-1 to TRBJ2-3, with D possibly being TRBD1 (5 bases). V was pared by 5 bases and J by 2 bases, with 11 bases between. CDR1 and CDR2 (germline): MNHNS, SASEGT. CDR3 size: 14 residues. The CDR3 here is CASSTRAPTDTQYF. The CDR3 region has the DNA TGTGCCAGCAGTACCAGGGCTCCCACAGATACGCAGTATTTT.

The gene calls are TRBV7-2 and TRBJ2-7; tentative D call: TRBD1 (5 bases). Germline CDR1 SGHTA, CDR2 FQGNSA. V dropped 4 bases and J dropped 3 bases, with 10 bases sitting between them. The CDR3 extends over 13 amino acids. CDR3 in amino acids: CASSSSRGYEQYF. In DNA form, the CDR3 reads TGTGCCAGCAGCTCGAGTAGGGGCTACGAGCAGTACTTC. Together with reference TRBV7-2 and TRBJ2-7, the CDR3 gives the full variable domain: GAGVSQSPSNKVTEKGKDVELRCDPISGHTALYWYRQSLGQGLEFLIYFQGNSAPDKSGLPSDRFSAERTGGSVSTLTIQRTQQEDSAVYLCASSSSRGYEQYFGPGTRLTVT.

This chain joins TRBV6-2 or TRBV6-3 and TRBJ2-1, with D possibly matching TRBD1 (5 bases). The CDR3 length is 16 residues. V was clipped by 0 bases and J by 8 bases, with 17 bases between them. Germline V CDR1 and CDR2: MNHEY, SVGEGT. In nucleotides, the CDR3 is TGTGCCAGCAGTTACTCAGGGGCCGTAAAAGACGATGAGCAGTTCTTC. It specifies CASSYSGAVKDDEQFF.

This clonotype was seen only a few times. This chain joins TRBV7-6 and TRBJ2-1; D remains ambiguous. V lost 5 bases and J 8 bases, leaving 13 bases between the germline ends. Germline-derived CDR1 and CDR2 are SGHVS and FNYEAQ. This CDR3 has 13 amino acids. CDR3 in DNA: TGTGCCAGCAGCGCAGGTGCTCCCTATGAGCAGTTCTTC. It yields the protein CASSAGAPYEQFF.

J is TRBJ2-3 and V is TRBV24-1; TRBD1 might be the D (6 bases). The V end lost 9 bases, the J end lost 2 bases, and 11 bases lay between the germline ends. The germline CDR1 and CDR2 sequences are KGHDR and SFDVKD. This CDR3 region has 13 residues. The CDR3 nucleotides are TGTGCCACCCTTGGACAGACCACAGATACGCAGTATTTT. Translated: CATLGQTTDTQYF.

V is TRBV7-9 and J is TRBJ2-1; TRBD1 might be the D (7 bases). CDR1 and CDR2 (germline): SEHNR, FQNEAQ (reference sequence). V was clipped by 4 bases and J by 8 bases, with 18 bases between them. CDR3 length equals 15 residues. The CDR3 region is CASSSYRGLWDEQFF. CDR3 bases: TGTGCCAGCAGCTCTTACAGGGGACTTTGGGATGAGCAGTTCTTC.

This clonotype was recorded a few times. This chain uses TRBV10-3 with TRBJ1-5; no clear D. Germline V gene lookup returns CDR1 ENHRY and CDR2 SYGVKD. Trimming took off 0 bases at V and 7 bases at J, with 7 bases between the two ends. There are 13 residues in the CDR3. The CDR3 nucleotides read TGTGCCATCAGTGAGTCTGTGTGGCAGCCCCAGCATTTT. Translation: CAISESVWQPQHF.

This clonotype was counted a few times. This chain uses TRBV3-1 with TRBJ2-2, with D possibly matching TRBD2 (6 bases). The CDR3 extends over 16 amino acids. Trimming removed 1 base at V and 6 bases at J, with 15 bases between. Per germline, CDR1 LGHDT and CDR2 YNNKEL (reference sequence). In DNA form, the CDR3 reads TGTGCCAGCAGCCAAGCCAGGACCCAGCGGGCCGGGGAGCTGTTTTTT. Translation: CASSQARTQRAGELFF. The complete variable domain, with remaining parts taken from reference TRBV3-1 and TRBJ2-2, reads DTAVSQTPKYLVTQMGNDKSIKCEQNLGHDTMYWYKQDSKKFLKIMFSYNNKELIINETVPNRFSPKSPDKAHLNLHINSLELGDSAVYFCASSQARTQRAGELFFGEGSRLTVL.

The chain has TRBV20-1 and TRBJ1-4; no clear D gene. The length of the CDR3 is 16 residues. Deletions cut 5 bases from V and 0 bases from J, with 16 bases between. CDR1 DFQATT and CDR2 SNEGSKA come from the germline V gene (reference sequence). CDR3 in DNA: TGCAGTGCTGCCTCCGGTGGGCTTGCAACTAATGAAAAACTGTTTTTT. It yields the protein CSAASGGLATNEKLFF.

The rearrangement links TRBV7-9 to TRBJ2-5, with a tentative D call TRBD1 (6 bases). This CDR3 contains 12 residues. Germline loops: CDR1 SEHNR, CDR2 FQNEAQ (reference sequence). CDR3 coding DNA: TGTGCTCTAACAGGGTCGGGAGAGACCCAGTACTTC. Translation: CALTGSGETQYF.

The chain has TRBV6-5 and TRBJ1-6; tentatively, D is TRBD1 (6 bases). Germline V gene lookup returns CDR1 MNHEY and CDR2 SVGAGI. The CDR3 has 12 amino acids. V lost 7 bases, J lost 10 bases, and 11 bases lay in between. In DNA form, the CDR3 reads TGTGCCAGCACGAGGGGGAACTCACCCCTCCACTTT. Translated, it gives CASTRGNSPLHF.

The V and J genes are TRBV7-9 and TRBJ2-3, with 8 bases matching TRBD1. This CDR3 comprises 13 residues. Germline V CDR1 and CDR2: SEHNR, FQNEAQ (reference sequence). Unmatched junction bases numbered 0, after V lost 2 bases and J lost 5 bases. The CDR3 coding sequence is TGTGCCAGCAGCTTAACAGGGGGAGATACGCAGTATTTT. Encoded protein: CASSLTGGDTQYF. The full variable domain, in which reference TRBV7-9 and TRBJ2-3 provide the parts outside the CDR3, is DTGVSQNPRHKITKRGQNVTFRCDPISEHNRLYWYRQTLGQGPEFLTYFQNEAQLEKSRLLSDRFSAERPKGSFSTLEIQRTEQGDSAMYLCASSLTGGDTQYFGPGTRLTVL.